The entry below describes one T cell receptor beta chain. This sample was included in a study of T cells in Graves' hyperthyroidism and ophthalmopathy. Trimming left V 3 bases short and J 2 bases short, with 20 bases between. Germline values: CDR1 LNHDA, CDR2 SQIVND (reference sequence). The CDR3 spans 18 residues. TCR beta CDR3 regions were amplified from RNA transcripts. HTBI primers drove first-round RT-PCR of the TCR CDR3. TCRdb analysed the multiplex PCR reads with MiXCR anew, one entry per CDR3 protein. Found here are just under 750,000 distinct CDR3 sequences, roughly 32% of them singletons; the top ten hold approximately 31%.

The rearrangement uses TRBV19 and TRBJ1-5, with D perhaps matching TRBD1 (5 bases). Sequenced: blood. The clonotype was recovered from a woman in her thirties or forties with Graves' hyperthyroidism. CDR3 in DNA: TGTGCCAGTAGTATTGGGAGTCTTTCGGGACTTGGCAATCAGCCCCAGCATTTT. Amino acids: CASSIGSLSGLGNQPQHF.